The next 26 T cell receptor beta chains were all read from a single sample in a study of blood T cell repertoires in COVID-19. This table comes from immunoSEQ multiplex PCR, and its TCRdb copy is limited to in-frame clones, with some not included. The table shows tens of thousands of clones, with about 88% occurring only once. The sample taken for sequencing was peripheral blood. The receptors come from a man aged 65 to 85 in a cohort sampled during active COVID-19.

J is TRBJ2-1 and V is TRBV6-1, with 12 bases lining up with TRBD2. Germline V gene lookup returns CDR1 MNHNS and CDR2 SASEGT. The CDR3 sequence is 17 residues long. The V segment lost 0 bases and the J segment 10 bases; nucleotides outside the gene matches: 10. DNA of the CDR3: TGTGCCAGCAGTGAAGCTCTAGCGGGAGGGGGTATAGAGGAGCAGTTCTTC. As protein: CASSEALAGGGIEEQFF.

V is TRBV7-9 and J is TRBJ1-2; D unclear. The CDR3 extends over 15 amino acids. Germline CDR1 is SEHNR and CDR2 is FQNEAQ (reference sequence). With 2 bases removed from V and 3 bases from J, the gap between germline ends came to 13 bases. The CDR3 region has the DNA TGTGCCAGCAGCTTAAGGAGTCGAGGCGACTATGGCTACACCTTC. It translates to CASSLRSRGDYGYTF.

The genes are TRBV5-5 and TRBJ1-4; D uncertain. Germline lookup yields CDR1 SGHKS and CDR2 YYEKEE (reference sequence). This CDR3 has 12 residues. V was trimmed by 5 bases and J by 6 bases, leaving 8 bases between them. CDR3 nucleotides: TGTGCCAGCAGAAGGGAGGATGAAAAACTGTTTTTT. This sequence encodes CASRREDEKLFF.

V usage is TRBV3-1 (or the pseudogene TRBV3-2) and J usage is TRBJ2-3; TRBD2 matches 8 bases. The trim removed 4 bases at V and 0 bases at J, leaving 9 bases unmatched. The length of the CDR3 is 17 residues. Germline values: CDR1 LGHDT, CDR2 YNNKEL (reference sequence). CDR3 sequence reads: CASSPSRSGTSTDTQYF. The CDR3, as DNA: TGTGCCAGCAGCCCCTCCCGTAGCGGGACTAGCACAGATACGCAGTATTTT.

The V gene is TRBV6-2 or TRBV6-3, the J gene TRBJ1-2; a weak D match, TRBD1 (5 bases). The germline gives CDR1 MNHEY, CDR2 SVGEGT. V dropped 2 bases and J dropped 8 bases, with 6 bases sitting between them. CDR3 length: 11 residues. CDR3 sequence reads: CASSYRGGYTF. The CDR3, as DNA: TGTGCCAGCAGTTACAGGGGAGGCTACACCTTC.

V and J are TRBV28 and TRBJ2-2; unclear D gene. The V end was cut by 6 bases, the J end by 8 bases, with 4 bases between. The CDR3 contains 10 residues. Germline values: CDR1 MDHEN, CDR2 SYDVKM. The CDR3 loop reads CASSLGELFF. The CDR3 region has the DNA TGTGCCAGCAGCCTGGGGGAGCTGTTTTTT.

V and J are TRBV15 and TRBJ2-3, with D perhaps matching TRBD2 (7 bases). V shed 0 bases and J shed 1 base, with 11 bases lying between them. The CDR3 consists of 16 residues. Germline CDR1 reads LNHNV; CDR2 reads YYDKDF (reference sequence). CDR3 in amino acids: CATSRDTGRGTDTQYF. For the CDR3, the DNA is TGTGCCACCAGCAGAGATACAGGGAGGGGCACAGATACGCAGTATTTT.

The chain recombines TRBV7-3 with TRBJ2-3; TRBD2 matches at 16 bases. The CDR3 is made up of 16 amino acids. After removal of 2 bases from V and 4 bases from J, the junction contained 0 bases not matched to a gene. Germline CDR1 is SGHTA and CDR2 is FQGTGA. The CDR3 nucleotides read TGTGCCAGCAGCTTAGGGACTAGCGGGAGGGCAGATACGCAGTATTTT. The encoded protein is CASSLGTSGRADTQYF.

This chain's CDR3 is CASTHGGLAGNNEQFF. CDR3 sequence (DNA): TGTGCCAGCACCCACGGGGGACTAGCGGGCAACAATGAGCAGTTCTTC. The chain employs TRBV28 and TRBJ2-1; 12 bases agree with TRBD2. CDR3 size: 16 residues. The V gene end was trimmed by 7 bases and the J gene end by 5 bases; junction bases not matched to a gene: 9. Germline V gene data show CDR1 as MDHEN and CDR2 as SYDVKM.

The rearrangement uses TRBV6-5 and TRBJ1-1; tentatively, D is TRBD1 (5 bases). CDR1 and CDR2 (germline): MNHEY, SVGAGI. V was cut by 10 bases and J by 4 bases, with 13 bases left in between. The CDR3 has 12 amino acids. The CDR3 DNA reads TGTGCCATTACCCAGGGCGGCACTGAAGCTTTCTTT. As protein: CAITQGGTEAFF.

The count of this clone is one. The chain recombines TRBV18 with TRBJ1-2; no definite D call. Germline CDR1 KGHSH, CDR2 LQKENI. V was cut by 2 bases and J by 7 bases, with 14 bases left in between. The CDR3 consists of 14 residues. The CDR3 loop is CASSPRESAGGYTF. CDR3 DNA: TGTGCCAGCTCACCAAGGGAAAGCGCGGGTGGCTACACCTTC.

The V call is TRBV6-1, the J call TRBJ1-1; D is unresolved. Trimming removed 2 bases from V and 3 bases from J, with 13 bases in between. CDR1 and CDR2 (germline): MNHNS, SASEGT. The CDR3 is made up of 15 amino acids. The CDR3 region has the DNA TGTGCCAGCAGTGAAAATTCGAACTCCTACACTGAAGCTTTCTTT. This sequence encodes CASSENSNSYTEAFF.

The chain uses TRBV10-3 and TRBJ2-7; D remains ambiguous. The CDR3 totals 15 residues. Trimming pared 4 bases from V and 3 bases from J, leaving 16 bases between. The germline CDR1 and CDR2 sequences are ENHRY and SYGVKD. CDR3 loop: CAISVSDSSRYEQYF. CDR3 nucleotide sequence: TGTGCCATCAGTGTCTCAGATTCGTCCCGCTACGAGCAGTACTTC.

The rearrangement uses TRBV6-5 and TRBJ2-2; a weak D match, TRBD2 (6 bases). This CDR3 has 14 residues. Germline V gene data show CDR1 as MNHEY and CDR2 as SVGAGI. Trimming took 7 bases from V and 4 from J, leaving 13 bases between them. The CDR3 is CASKVFGGTGELFF. CDR3 bases: TGTGCCAGCAAGGTTTTCGGGGGCACCGGGGAGCTGTTTTTT.

CDR3: CASGDRGRVTEAFF. As DNA, the CDR3 is TGTGCCAGCGGCGACAGGGGGCGGGTTACTGAAGCTTTCTTT. The gene calls are TRBV25-1 and TRBJ1-1, with 10 bases matching TRBD1. V dropped 8 bases and J dropped 5; count of bases not matched to a gene: 8. In germline, CDR1 is MGHDK, CDR2 SYGVNS. The CDR3 length is 14 residues. Drawing the rest from reference TRBV25-1 and TRBJ1-1, the complete variable domain is EADIYQTPRYLVIGTGKKITLECSQTMGHDKMYWYQQDPGMELHLIHYSYGVNSTEKGDLSSESTVSRIRTEHFPLTLESARPSHTSQYLCASGDRGRVTEAFFGQGTRLTVV.

This sequence joins TRBV28 and TRBJ1-5; D not resolved. Per germline, CDR1 MDHEN and CDR2 SYDVKM. The CDR3 loop spans 12 amino acids. Trimming left V 3 bases short and J 7 bases short, with 7 bases between. CDR3 DNA sequence: TGTGCCAGCAGTTTCGGAGGCCAGCCCCAGCATTTT. Translation: CASSFGGQPQHF.

This clone came up once. The chain couples TRBV7-9 to TRBJ1-1, with TRBD1 matching 9 bases. CDR1 and CDR2 from the germline V gene are SEHNR and FQNEAQ (reference sequence). The junction had 5 bases not matched to a gene; V was cut back by 5 bases and J by 1 base. There are 15 residues in the CDR3. CDR3 sequence reads: CASSPRGQGNTEAFF. CDR3 nucleotide sequence: TGTGCCAGCAGCCCCAGGGGACAGGGGAACACTGAAGCTTTCTTT.

This chain uses TRBV27 with TRBJ2-2, with 9 positions matching TRBD2. Trimming cost V 2 bases and J 3 bases; bases outside gene matches: 4. Germline V gene lookup returns CDR1 MNHEY and CDR2 SMNVEV (reference sequence). This CDR3 is built from 16 residues. CDR3 residues: CASSLLTSGYTGELFF. In DNA form, the CDR3 reads TGTGCCAGCAGTTTACTGACTAGCGGATACACCGGGGAGCTGTTTTTT.

J is TRBJ1-1 and V is TRBV5-4; maybe TRBD1 (5 bases). The CDR3 runs 16 residues. V lost 0 bases, J lost 0 bases, and 12 bases lay in between. CDR1 is SGHNT and CDR2 is YYREEE in the germline V gene (reference sequence). CDR3 loop: CASSLGGGRVNTEAFF. In DNA form, the CDR3 reads TGTGCCAGCAGCTTGGGGGGAGGCAGGGTGAACACTGAAGCTTTCTTT.

The chain joins TRBV7-9 to TRBJ2-1; 7 nucleotides line up with TRBD2. This CDR3 contains 12 residues. The germline CDR1 and CDR2 sequences are SEHNR and FQNEAQ (reference sequence). V gave up 5 bases and J gave up 10 bases; unmatched junction bases: 5. The CDR3 is CASSPPGREQFF. The CDR3 DNA sequence: TGTGCCAGCAGCCCCCCCGGGAGGGAGCAGTTCTTC.

This chain uses TRBV28 with TRBJ1-1, with D tentatively TRBD1 (6 bases). V was clipped by 4 bases and J by 10 bases, with 13 bases between them. CDR1 MDHEN and CDR2 SYDVKM come from the germline V gene. This CDR3 has 12 amino acids. The CDR3 reads CASSSQIRGAFF. The CDR3 DNA follows: TGTGCCAGCAGTTCGCAAATCAGGGGAGCTTTCTTT.

This chain joins TRBV3-1 (or the pseudogene TRBV3-2) and TRBJ1-2; D call uncertain. CDR3 length: 13 amino acids. The V end lost 4 bases, the J end lost 8 bases, and 14 bases lay between the germline ends. Germline-derived CDR1 and CDR2 are LGHDT and YNNKEL (reference sequence). Here the CDR3 reads CASSPSEGRGYTF. CDR3 sequence (DNA): TGTGCCAGCAGCCCCTCGGAAGGGAGAGGCTACACCTTC.

CDR3 DNA sequence: TGTGCCAGCAGCCTGGGCTCGGAAAAACTGTTTTTT. This encodes CASSLGSEKLFF. This chain joins TRBV12-3 or TRBV12-4 and TRBJ1-4; no reliable D call. With 6 bases removed from V and 8 bases from J, the gap between germline ends came to 10 bases. The CDR3 spans 12 residues.

The V gene is TRBV6-2 or TRBV6-3, the J gene TRBJ2-7; tentative D call: TRBD1 (5 bases). The CDR3 totals 15 residues. V lost 4 bases and J 1 base, leaving 14 bases between the germline ends. Per germline, CDR1 MNHEY and CDR2 SVGEGT. The CDR3 bases are TGTGCCAGCAGTTCGACAGTACCCATATCCTACGAGCAGTACTTC. Its translation is CASSSTVPISYEQYF.

This chain connects TRBV7-8 to TRBJ1-1; TRBD1 aligns across 8 bases. The CDR3 is 15 amino acids. Germline V gives CDR1 SGHVS, CDR2 FQNEAQ. The V and J ends lost 0 bases and 4 bases, in that order; junction bases with no gene match: 4. CDR3 bases: TGTGCCAGCAGCTTAGCCGACAGGGGAAGCACTGAAGCTTTCTTT. Its protein is CASSLADRGSTEAFF.

This chain joins TRBV19 and TRBJ2-1; maybe TRBD2 (5 bases). CDR3 length equals 15 residues. Germline V CDR1 and CDR2: LNHDA, SQIVND (reference sequence). Trimming took 6 bases from V and 3 from J, leaving 15 bases between them. The CDR3 nucleotides are TGTGCCAGTAGGCTTCGCGAGGGCCTCTACAATGAGCAGTTCTTC. Its translation is CASRLREGLYNEQFF. Together with reference TRBV19 and TRBJ2-1, the CDR3 gives the full variable domain: DGGITQSPKYLFRKEGQNVTLSCEQNLNHDAMYWYRQDPGQGLRLIYYSQIVNDFQKGDIAEGYSVSREKKESFPLTVTSAQKNPTAFYLCASRLREGLYNEQFFGPGTRLTVL.